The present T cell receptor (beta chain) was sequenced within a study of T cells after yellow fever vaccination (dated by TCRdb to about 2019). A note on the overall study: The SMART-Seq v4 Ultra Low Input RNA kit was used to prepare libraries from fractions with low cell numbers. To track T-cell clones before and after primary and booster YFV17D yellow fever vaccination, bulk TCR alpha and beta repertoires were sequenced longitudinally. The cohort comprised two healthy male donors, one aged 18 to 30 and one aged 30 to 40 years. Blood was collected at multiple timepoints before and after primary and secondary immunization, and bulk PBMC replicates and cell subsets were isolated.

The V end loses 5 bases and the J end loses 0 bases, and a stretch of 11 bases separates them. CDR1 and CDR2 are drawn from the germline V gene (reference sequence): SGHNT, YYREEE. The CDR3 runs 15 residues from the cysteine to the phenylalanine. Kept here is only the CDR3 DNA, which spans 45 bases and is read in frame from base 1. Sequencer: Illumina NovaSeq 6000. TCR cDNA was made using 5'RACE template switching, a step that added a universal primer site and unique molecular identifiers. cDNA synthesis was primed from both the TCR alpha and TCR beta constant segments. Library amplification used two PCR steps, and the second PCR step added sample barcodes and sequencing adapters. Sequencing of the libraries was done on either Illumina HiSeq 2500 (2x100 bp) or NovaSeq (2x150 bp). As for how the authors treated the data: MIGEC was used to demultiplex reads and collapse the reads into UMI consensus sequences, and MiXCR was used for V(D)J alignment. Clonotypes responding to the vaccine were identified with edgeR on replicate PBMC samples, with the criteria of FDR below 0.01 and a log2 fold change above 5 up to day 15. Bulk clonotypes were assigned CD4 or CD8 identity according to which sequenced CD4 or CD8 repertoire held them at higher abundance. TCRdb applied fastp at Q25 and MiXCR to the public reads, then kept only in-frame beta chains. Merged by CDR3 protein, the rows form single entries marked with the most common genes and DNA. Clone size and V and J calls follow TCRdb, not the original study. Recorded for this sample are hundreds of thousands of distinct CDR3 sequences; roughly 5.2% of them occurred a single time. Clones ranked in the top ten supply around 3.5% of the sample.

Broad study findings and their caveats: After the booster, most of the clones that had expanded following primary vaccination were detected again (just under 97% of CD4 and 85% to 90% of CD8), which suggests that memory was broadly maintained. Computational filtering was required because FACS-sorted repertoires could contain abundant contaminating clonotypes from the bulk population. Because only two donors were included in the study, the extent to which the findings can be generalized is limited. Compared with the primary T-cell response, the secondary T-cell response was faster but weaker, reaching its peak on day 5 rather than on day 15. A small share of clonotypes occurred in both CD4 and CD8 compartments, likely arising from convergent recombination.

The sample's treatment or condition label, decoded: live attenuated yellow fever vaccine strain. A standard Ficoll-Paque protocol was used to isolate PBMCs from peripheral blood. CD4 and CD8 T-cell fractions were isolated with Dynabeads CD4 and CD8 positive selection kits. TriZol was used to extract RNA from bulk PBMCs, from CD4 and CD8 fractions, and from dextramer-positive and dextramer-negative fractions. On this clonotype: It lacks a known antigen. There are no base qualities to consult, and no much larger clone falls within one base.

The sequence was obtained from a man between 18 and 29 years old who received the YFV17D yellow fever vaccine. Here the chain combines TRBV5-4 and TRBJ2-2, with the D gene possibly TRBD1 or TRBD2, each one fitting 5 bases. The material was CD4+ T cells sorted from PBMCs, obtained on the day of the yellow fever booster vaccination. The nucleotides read TGTGCCAGCAGGATGGGGGTATCGAACACCGGGGAGCTGTTTTTT. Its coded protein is CASRMGVSNTGELFF. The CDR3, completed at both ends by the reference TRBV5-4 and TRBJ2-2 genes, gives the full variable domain ETGVTQSPTHLIKTRGQQVTLRCSSQSGHNTVSWYQQALGQGPQFIFQYYREEENGRGNFPPRFSGLQFPNYSSELNVNALELDDSALYLCASRMGVSNTGELFFGEGSRLTVL.